This TCR beta chain is drawn from a study of blood T cell repertoires in COVID-19. Data came from immunoSEQ multiplex PCR; TCRdb stores just in-frame clones and leaves some out. Among 250,000 to 400,000 clones listed, less than 85% were seen once. Enrollees, about 18 to 89 years old, lived in approximately 25 US areas. This clone was detected a few times. The trim removed 10 bases at V and 4 bases at J, leaving 10 bases unmatched. This CDR3 comprises 15 residues. The V gene's germline CDR1 is MNHEY and CDR2 SVGAGI. This clonotype originated in a woman aged 25 to 39 who had been exposed to COVID-19. This chain connects TRBV6-5 to TRBJ1-2, with 12 positions matching TRBD1. Sequencing input: PBMCs or T cells enriched from blood (not recorded which). CDR3 protein: CATSRGTGGGYGYTF. CDR3 in DNA: TGTGCCACCTCTCGGGGGACAGGGGGCGGCTATGGCTACACCTTC.